This TCR beta chain derives from a study of blood T cells in healthy people across ages (dated by TCRdb to 2013 to 2016). For context, the study as a whole: Template switching captured roughly one uniquely barcoded TCR beta cDNA molecule per two T cells in model experiments. To track age-related changes in TCR beta repertoire diversity, the study relied on deep sequencing normalized with unique cDNA molecular identifiers. The donors were split into four age groups: young (average around 17 years), middle-aged (about 40), aged (over 55) and long-lived (roughly 86). To avoid experimental bias, donors of different ages were randomly spread across the sequencing lanes. Using the same blood draw, the study looked at two additional independent replicas of 1 million unique cDNA reads for two donors, one aged 18 to 29 and the other aged 80 or older.

To prepare the library, 5' RACE was applied. The data were produced on an Illumina HiSeq 2500. A second roughly 6 to 12 cycle PCR used a sample-barcoded 5' primer and a J-beta primer mix. Each TCR beta cDNA molecule received a unique molecular identifier from a template-switch 5' adaptor carrying 12 random nucleotides. Each sample yielded at least 2.5 million CDR3-containing paired-end reads. All of the RNA was converted into first-strand cDNA using the Mint cDNA synthesis kit, with a TRBC-specific oligonucleotide serving as the primer. Following uracil-DNA glycosylase treatment, a first 18-cycle PCR with universal primers M1SS and BC2_uni_R was performed on all cDNA. Under the source paper's analysis protocol: For normalization, 1 million high-quality reads, each with a distinct molecular identifier, were randomly selected from each sample. Reads sharing molecular identifiers were discarded rather than binned into consensus sequences. CDR3 identification, clonotype clustering and error correction used MiTCR with a Q25 quality threshold and the strictest error-elimination algorithm. A nonparametric unseen species model using Euler transformation provided a lower-bound estimate of total TCR beta diversity. TCRdb passed the public sequencing reads through fastp at Q25 and MiXCR, retaining productive beta sequences. One record per CDR3 amino acid sequence lists the most common genes and DNA. For this entry, the V and J calls and clone size follow TCRdb and not the study's own pipeline. In all, the sample holds approximately 680,000 distinct CDR3 sequences, and about 30% of those were seen once. In total, the top ten clones hold approximately 15% of the sample.

The sample holds many counts of this clonotype. Its antigen has not been determined. There are no base qualities to consult, and no much larger clone falls within one base. The research as a whole found: The CMV infection status of donors was not known, potentially confounding age-related changes in expanded clonotypes. Estimates of total diversity from one million sequenced T cells were regarded as lower bounds and underestimates. As age increased, observed TCR beta diversity per million T cells dropped in a roughly linear way, and a significant reduction was already evident by age around 41. Observed TCR beta diversity correlated strongly with the percentage of naive T cells measured by flow cytometry. Conclusive comparison of naive and antigen-experienced compartments was prevented by the profiling of bulk unsorted PBMCs. Compared with the aged group, more naive CD4+ T cells, fewer expanded clones and increased TCR diversity were shown by the long-lived group, suggesting age selection.

Donors were roughly 40 systemically healthy Caucasian individuals from Russia aged roughly 6 to 90 years. Each donor gave approximately 9.4 milliliters of peripheral blood, drawn into EDTA-treated Vacutainer tubes. Ficoll-Paque density-gradient centrifugation was used to isolate PBMCs, with at least 7 million obtained per sample. Total RNA was extracted from PBMCs with Trizol reagent, with at least 6 micrograms obtained per sample. For every donor, an aliquot of PBMCs went through flow cytometry to measure the percentages of naive CD45RAhigh/CD27high T cells. This sequence was found in a woman older than 75 in good health. Donor details come from another sample of the same person, matched by shared clones. The sequenced sample consisted of blood.

The CDR3 region has the sequence CASSVGSPPDTQYF. The DNA reads TGTGCCAGCAGCGTAGGTAGCCCCCCAGATACGCAGTATTTT. The chain was built from TRBV9 and TRBJ2-3, with no confidently assigned D gene. Including the terminal cysteine and phenylalanine, the CDR3 comprises 14 residues. The CDR3 DNA has 42 bases and is translated from base 1. CDR1 and CDR2 (SGDLS, YYNGEE) derive from the germline V gene. At the junction V is shortened by 0 bases and J by 4 bases, with 9 bases in between.